These 14 T cell receptor beta chains were sequenced from one sample in a study of T-cell memory formation after mild COVID-19. TCRdb fed the 5' RACE reads into MiXCR, producing one record per CDR3 protein. The sample shows 250,000 or so distinct CDR3 sequences, under 20% of them seen only once. The sequencing input was PBMCs or a T cell subset sorted from them (not recorded which). The receptors stem from a man in his late teens or twenties who had mild COVID-19 (a few samples of this study predate the infection). Cell type and time point are not known.

The V call is TRBV6-5, the J call TRBJ2-6, with D possibly matching TRBD1 (6 bases). Germline V gene data show CDR1 as MNHEY and CDR2 as SVGAGI. V lost 5 bases, J lost 0 bases, and 14 bases lay in between. The CDR3 sequence is 17 residues long. The CDR3 sequence: CASSHRDMGSGANVLTF. CDR3 in DNA: TGTGCCAGCAGTCACCGGGACATGGGCTCTGGGGCCAACGTCCTGACTTTC.

There are a few counts of this clonotype. The rearrangement uses TRBV28 and TRBJ2-5; no reliable D call. CDR1 MDHEN and CDR2 SYDVKM come from the germline V gene. The V and J ends lost 1 base and 1 base respectively, with 7 bases between them. The CDR3 totals 14 residues. This chain's CDR3 is CASSLSHPQETQYF. The CDR3 DNA reads TGTGCCAGCAGTTTATCGCATCCCCAAGAGACCCAGTACTTC. Full variable domain (rest looked up from reference TRBV28 and TRBJ2-5): DVKVTQSSRYLVKRTGEKVFLECVQDMDHENMFWYRQDPGLGLRLIYFSYDVKMKEKGDIPEGYSVSREKKERFSLILESASTNQTSMYLCASSLSHPQETQYFGPGTRLLVL.

This clonotype has only a few counts. The gene calls are TRBV5-1 and TRBJ1-3; D uncertain. Trimming removed 4 bases from V and 2 bases from J, with 16 bases in between. CDR1 and CDR2 (germline): SGHRS, YFSETQ. This CDR3 region has 16 residues. DNA of the CDR3: TGCGCCAGCAGCGCCTCTTCACGAGCAGCTGGAAACACCATATATTTT. This translates into CASSASSRAAGNTIYF.

The chain links TRBV12-3 or TRBV12-4 to TRBJ1-1, with D uncertain. CDR3 length equals 15 residues. The V end was cut by 3 bases, the J end by 0 bases, with 11 bases between. Written as DNA, the CDR3 is TGTGCCAGCAGTTTTGGTTCCGGGGTGAACACTGAAGCTTTCTTT. This gives the protein CASSFGSGVNTEAFF.

This clonotype showed up just a few times. The chain carries TRBV4-1 and TRBJ2-5, with 10 bases identical to TRBD1. V trimming: 2 bases; J trimming: 5 bases; junction bases outside the gene matches: 8. Germline V CDR1 and CDR2: MGHRA, YSYEKL. The CDR3 runs 16 residues. CDR3 in amino acids: CASSQPRQGARETQYF. CDR3 in DNA: TGCGCCAGCAGCCAACCCAGACAGGGGGCTCGGGAGACCCAGTACTTC.

This chain connects TRBV20-1 to TRBJ1-2; 7 bases match TRBD1. V shed 5 bases and J 4 bases; nucleotides not matched to a gene: 7. CDR3 length: 13 residues. Germline CDR1 reads DFQATT; CDR2 reads SNEGSKA (reference sequence). DNA of the CDR3: TGCAGTGCTCCTGGCGGGGACAGCTATGGCTACACCTTC. Amino acid sequence: CSAPGGDSYGYTF.

This sequence joins TRBV12-3 or TRBV12-4 and TRBJ2-7, with unresolved D. The CDR3 totals 14 residues. V lost 6 bases and J 0 bases, leaving 12 bases between the germline ends. The CDR3, as DNA: TGTGCCAGCAGCTCCCCGACACGCTCCTACGAGCAGTACTTC. Protein: CASSSPTRSYEQYF.

The genes are TRBV12-3 or TRBV12-4 and TRBJ2-3, with no clear D. The CDR3 loop spans 15 amino acids. The V end was cut by 6 bases, the J end by 7 bases, with 20 bases between. The CDR3 sequence: CASSLRDPMFNTQYF. For the CDR3, the DNA is TGTGCCAGCAGCCTTCGCGACCCTATGTTTAATACGCAGTATTTT.

This clonotype was detected only a few times. The rearrangement uses TRBV7-8 and TRBJ1-5; 7 bases match TRBD1. This CDR3 has 19 residues. Germline V gene lookup returns CDR1 SGHVS and CDR2 FQNEAQ. The trim removed 4 bases at V and 0 bases at J, leaving 15 bases unmatched. The CDR3 nucleotides read TGTGCCAGCAGCTCGACCCGGGACAGAGGACGTTATAGCAATCAGCCCCAGCATTTT. Protein sequence: CASSSTRDRGRYSNQPQHF.

This clonotype was seen a handful of times. The chain has TRBV7-9 and TRBJ2-3; the D gene is possibly TRBD1 (5 bases). V was trimmed by 5 bases and J by 5 bases, leaving 14 bases between them. CDR1 and CDR2 from the germline V gene are SEHNR and FQNEAQ (reference sequence). There are 14 residues in the CDR3. The CDR3 loop reads CASSRDSPGDTQYF. CDR3 DNA sequence: TGTGCCAGCAGCCGCGACAGTCCCGGAGATACGCAGTATTTT. The whole variable domain, filled in from reference TRBV7-9 and TRBJ2-3, reads DTGVSQNPRHKITKRGQNVTFRCDPISEHNRLYWYRQTLGQGPEFLTYFQNEAQLEKSRLLSDRFSAERPKGSFSTLEIQRTEQGDSAMYLCASSRDSPGDTQYFGPGTRLTVL.

This clonotype was counted a few times. The genes are TRBV20-1 and TRBJ1-2, with a tentative D call TRBD1 (5 bases). Deletions cut 4 bases from V and 4 bases from J, with 10 bases between. CDR3 length: 12 residues. Germline lookup yields CDR1 DFQATT and CDR2 SNEGSKA (reference sequence). The CDR3 spells CSAKTGAYGYTF. Here the CDR3 DNA reads TGCAGTGCTAAAACAGGAGCCTATGGCTACACCTTC.

At least ten counts were recorded for this clonotype. V is TRBV5-4 and J is TRBJ2-1, with unresolved D. CDR3 length: 13 residues. The V end lost 6 bases, the J end lost 7 bases, and 14 bases lay between the germline ends. Germline values: CDR1 SGHNT, CDR2 YYREEE (reference sequence). In DNA, the CDR3 is TGTGCCAGCAAAACCCCCCCCGGGAATGAGCAGTTCTTC. It codes for CASKTPPGNEQFF.

This clonotype has a handful of counts. The chain is built from TRBV4-1 and TRBJ2-3; 7 nucleotides agree with TRBD1. V was clipped by 3 bases and J by 2 bases; unmatched bases: 5. This CDR3 comprises 15 residues. Germline CDR1 and CDR2: MGHRA and YSYEKL. CDR3: CASSHRDRSTDTQYF. CDR3 DNA: TGCGCCAGCAGCCACCGGGACAGATCCACAGATACGCAGTATTTT.

This chain joins TRBV6-2 or TRBV6-3 and TRBJ1-1; 7 nucleotides agree with TRBD1. V was pared by 6 bases and J by 4 bases, with 11 bases of the junction left unmatched. Germline-derived CDR1 and CDR2 are MNHEY and SVGEGT. The CDR3 sequence is 15 residues long. The CDR3 DNA reads TGTGCCAGCAGAGACCTTAACAGGGGACGCACTGAAGCTTTCTTT. Its protein is CASRDLNRGRTEAFF.